The following is a T cell receptor beta chain sequence with its context. Its matching antigen is unknown. Trimming pared 8 bases from V and 0 bases from J, leaving 14 bases between. This CDR3 region has 15 residues. Germline V gene sequence: CDR1 SNHLY, CDR2 FYNNEI. The data stem from a study of cytomegalovirus exposure and HLA in healthy donors. Study-wide results and caveats: Clonal expansion, a later analysis showed, was greater in HLA-associated TCR beta chains than in equally common others. TCR beta V- and J-gene trimming was later associated with a missense DCLRE1C variant. It was taken for granted in presence/absence analyses that sequencing depth across donors was roughly uniform.

The PCR ran on 60 Vbeta and 13 Jbeta primers. The data were produced by immunoSEQ multiplex PCR, yet TCRdb's version contains in-frame clones alone and is incomplete. The profile covers about 86,000 clones, with around 75% appearing a single time and roughly 15% taken by the ten largest. Sequencing input: PBMCs. This TCR derives from a woman in her thirties or forties in good health and CMV-seropositive. The chain combines TRBV2 with TRBJ2-1, with D tentatively TRBD2 (5 bases). CDR3 in DNA: TGTGCCAGCCTACGGGGATCGAGCTCCTACAATGAGCAGTTCTTC. It specifies CASLRGSSSYNEQFF.